One and the same sample provided the 14 T cell receptor beta chains below, sequenced in a study of STAT5B mutations in CD4+ large granular lymphocyte leukemia. Only in-frame clones appear in the TCRdb table, and some are missing; sequencing was by immunoSEQ multiplex PCR. Altogether approximately 27,000 clones are present, under 90% being singletons, with the ten largest covering over 0.3%. The sample consisted of CD4+ T cells from blood buffy coats. The receptors were gathered from a human donor in good health.

The chain carries TRBV5-5 and TRBJ2-1, with D possibly TRBD1 on 5 matching bases. V dropped 2 bases and J dropped 0 bases, with 9 bases sitting between them. The V gene's germline CDR1 is SGHKS and CDR2 YYEKEE (reference sequence). This CDR3 spans 15 amino acids. This chain's CDR3 is CASSFDRNSYNEQFF. CDR3 bases: TGTGCCAGCAGCTTTGACAGAAACTCCTACAATGAGCAGTTCTTC.

A few counts support this clone. The CDR3, as DNA: TGTGCCAGCACCTCGGATTGGACTGGGAGAGGCTACACCTTC. Residues: CASTSDWTGRGYTF. The chain uses TRBV2 and TRBJ1-2; D not certain. Per the germline V gene, CDR1 is SNHLY and CDR2 is FYNNEI. V was pared by 7 bases and J by 8 bases, with 20 bases between. This CDR3 region has 14 residues.

The V call is TRBV7-9, the J call TRBJ2-5, with 7 nucleotides matching TRBD1. Germline CDR1 SEHNR, CDR2 FQNEAQ (reference sequence). This CDR3 comprises 15 residues. V lost 2 bases, J lost 5 bases, and 8 bases stayed unmatched. The CDR3 is CASSLTGVQGETQYF. DNA for the CDR3: TGTGCCAGCAGCTTAACAGGGGTCCAGGGTGAGACCCAGTACTTC. Full variable domain (remainder filled in from reference TRBV7-9 and TRBJ2-5): DTGVSQNPRHKITKRGQNVTFRCDPISEHNRLYWYRQTLGQGPEFLTYFQNEAQLEKSRLLSDRFSAERPKGSFSTLEIQRTEQGDSAMYLCASSLTGVQGETQYFGPGTRLLVL.

The rearrangement links TRBV9 to TRBJ2-1, with 13 bases matching TRBD2. Unmatched junction bases numbered 10, after V lost 0 bases and J lost 1 base. CDR1 and CDR2 from the germline V gene are SGDLS and YYNGEE. This CDR3 is built from 20 residues. CDR3 amino acids: CASSVASMGLAGRSYNEQFF. CDR3 nucleotide sequence: TGTGCCAGCAGCGTAGCTTCCATGGGACTAGCGGGACGATCCTACAATGAGCAGTTCTTC.

The chain couples TRBV5-1 to TRBJ2-6; D might be TRBD1 (5 bases). The CDR3 has 18 residues. Germline V CDR1 and CDR2: SGHRS, YFSETQ. The ends were cut back, 0 bases at V and 0 bases at J, with 13 bases in the middle. CDR3: CASSLVSGASSGANVLTF. The CDR3 nucleotides read TGCGCCAGCAGCTTGGTTTCTGGGGCCAGCTCTGGGGCCAACGTCCTGACTTTC.

The genes are TRBV10-3 and TRBJ2-7; possibly TRBD1 or TRBD2 for D (8 bases each). The germline V and J ends were trimmed by 10 bases and 2 bases, with 21 bases remaining between them. The CDR3 spans 15 residues. The germline CDR1 and CDR2 sequences are ENHRY and SYGVKD. CDR3 amino acids: CATAGGQGGPYEQYV. The CDR3 DNA reads TGTGCCACCGCGGGAGGACAGGGAGGGCCCTACGAGCAGTACGTC.

The chain has TRBV19 and TRBJ1-5; 7 positions match TRBD1. In germline, CDR1 is LNHDA, CDR2 SQIVND (reference sequence). The CDR3 totals 15 residues. V lost 6 bases, J lost 1 base, and 6 bases stayed unmatched. DNA of the CDR3: TGTGCCAGTAGACTGACAGGGATAAGCAATCAGCCCCAGCATTTT. This codes for CASRLTGISNQPQHF.

The rearrangement uses TRBV27 and TRBJ1-5, with D hard to call. Trimming stripped 5 bases from V and 9 bases from J, with 14 bases between. The CDR3 contains 13 residues. Germline assignment: CDR1 MNHEY and CDR2 SMNVEV (reference sequence). The CDR3: CASSPLRNLPQHF. The CDR3 DNA sequence: TGTGCCAGCAGTCCCCTTCGGAATTTGCCCCAGCATTTT.

The chain carries TRBV5-1 and TRBJ2-2; 7 nucleotides agree with TRBD1. Germline V gives CDR1 SGHRS, CDR2 YFSETQ. J was trimmed by 4 bases and V by 2 bases; bases with no gene match: 2. CDR3 length: 14 amino acids. The CDR3 bases are TGCGCCAGCAGCTTTACAGGGGTCACCGGGGAGCTGTTTTTT. This encodes CASSFTGVTGELFF.

This chain uses TRBV5-5 with TRBJ1-1; perhaps TRBD1 as D (5 bases). The germline V gene encodes CDR1 SGHKS and CDR2 YYEKEE (reference sequence). The CDR3 has 12 amino acids. The V gene lost 2 bases and the J gene lost 12 bases, with 14 bases spanning the gap. The CDR3 reads CASSLGARKTFF. CDR3 nucleotide sequence: TGTGCCAGCAGCTTAGGGGCAAGGAAAACTTTCTTT.

The V gene is TRBV2, the J gene TRBJ2-5, with TRBD2 as a possible D gene (5 bases). The CDR3 covers 17 residues. The germline CDR1 and CDR2 sequences are SNHLY and FYNNEI. The V gene lost 7 bases and the J gene lost 2 bases, with 23 bases spanning the gap. CDR3 amino acids: CASISELLTRGQETQYF. CDR3 nucleotides: TGTGCCAGCATTAGTGAACTGCTGACCCGAGGGCAAGAGACCCAGTACTTC.

This clone came up a few times. V gene TRBV7-2 combines with J gene TRBJ1-5; 9 nucleotides align to TRBD1. The CDR3 consists of 13 residues. V lost 5 bases to trimming and J lost 6 bases; unmatched junction nucleotides: 2. Germline V gene sequence: CDR1 SGHTA, CDR2 FQGNSA. The CDR3 region has the DNA TGTGCCAGCAGCACAGGGGGCGGTCAGCCCCAGCATTTT. Translation gives CASSTGGGQPQHF.

The CDR3, as DNA: TGTGCCAGCGGCGAAGTAGGACGTGTTAACTATGGCTACACCTTC. It encodes CASGEVGRVNYGYTF. The rearrangement links TRBV7-2 to TRBJ1-2, with unresolved D. V lost 8 bases and J 1 base, leaving 17 bases between the germline ends. CDR3 length equals 15 residues. The V gene's germline CDR1 is SGHTA and CDR2 FQGNSA.

The chain is built from TRBV19 and TRBJ2-6; TRBD1 is a possible D gene (6 bases). The germline CDR1 and CDR2 sequences are LNHDA and SQIVND (reference sequence). The CDR3 totals 16 residues. V was trimmed by 5 bases and J by 4 bases, leaving 15 bases between them. The CDR3 loop reads CASSPSQGLGANVLTF. The CDR3 coding sequence is TGTGCCAGTAGTCCGTCACAGGGTTTGGGGGCCAACGTCCTGACTTTC.